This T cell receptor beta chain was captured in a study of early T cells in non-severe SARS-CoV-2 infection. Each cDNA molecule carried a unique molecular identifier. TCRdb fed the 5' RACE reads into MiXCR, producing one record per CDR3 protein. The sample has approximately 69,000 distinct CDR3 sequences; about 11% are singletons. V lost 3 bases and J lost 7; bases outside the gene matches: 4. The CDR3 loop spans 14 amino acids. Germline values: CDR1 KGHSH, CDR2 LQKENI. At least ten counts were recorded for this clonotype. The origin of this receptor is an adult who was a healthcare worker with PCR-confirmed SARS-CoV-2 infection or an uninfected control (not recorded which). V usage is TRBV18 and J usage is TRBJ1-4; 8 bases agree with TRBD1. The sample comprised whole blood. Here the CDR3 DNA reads TGTGCCAGCTCACCGGACAGGGCCGCTGAAAAACTGTTTTTT. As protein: CASSPDRAAEKLFF.